The clone carrying this T cell receptor beta chain was detected a few times. The sample comes from a study of PD-1 blockade in classical Hodgkin lymphoma. Sequencing was performed with immunoSEQ multiplex PCR; in TCRdb, only in-frame clones are kept and a portion is missing. The sample lists roughly 21,000 clones, about 68% seen once, with 15% to 20% in the top ten. The sample's time point: cycle 4 day 1 (C4D1), after five to seven weeks of nivolumab. Every patient was affected by relapse after autologous stem cell transplantation, while exposure to brentuximab vedotin was not uniform. This receptor was identified in a human donor with classical Hodgkin lymphoma. This specimen was peripheral blood mononuclear cells (PBMCs), taken before the fourth cycle of nivolumab.

DNA of the CDR3: TGTGCCAGCAGTGAAGTGGCAGGGGGAGGGCCCCAGCATTTT. Amino acids: CASSEVAGGGPQHF. This chain joins TRBV6-1 and TRBJ1-5, with TRBD1 identical over 7 bases. V lost 1 base, J lost 9 bases, and 6 bases stayed unmatched. The CDR3 covers 14 residues. CDR1 is MNHNS, CDR2 SASEGT, per germline.